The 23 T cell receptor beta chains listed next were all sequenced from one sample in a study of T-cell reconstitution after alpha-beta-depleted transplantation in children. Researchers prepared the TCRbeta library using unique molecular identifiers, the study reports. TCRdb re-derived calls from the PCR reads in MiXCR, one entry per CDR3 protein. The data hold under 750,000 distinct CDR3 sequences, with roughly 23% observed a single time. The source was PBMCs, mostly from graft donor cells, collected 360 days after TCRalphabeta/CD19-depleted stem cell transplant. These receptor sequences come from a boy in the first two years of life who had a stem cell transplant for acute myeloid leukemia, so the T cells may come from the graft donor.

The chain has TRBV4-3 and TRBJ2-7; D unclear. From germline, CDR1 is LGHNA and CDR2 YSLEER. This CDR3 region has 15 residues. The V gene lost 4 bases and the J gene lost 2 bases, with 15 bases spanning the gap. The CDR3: CASSPTLVDPYEQYF. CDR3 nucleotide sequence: TGCGCCAGCAGCCCTACTCTCGTGGATCCCTACGAGCAGTACTTC.

The CDR3 DNA reads TGTGCCAGCAGTAAAAGGGACAGCTCCTACGAGCAGTACTTC. It translates to CASSKRDSSYEQYF. This chain connects TRBV9 to TRBJ2-7, with TRBD1 matching 7 bases. This CDR3 is built from 14 residues. Per the germline V gene, CDR1 is SGDLS and CDR2 is YYNGEE. V gave up 5 bases and J gave up 0 bases; unmatched junction bases: 5.

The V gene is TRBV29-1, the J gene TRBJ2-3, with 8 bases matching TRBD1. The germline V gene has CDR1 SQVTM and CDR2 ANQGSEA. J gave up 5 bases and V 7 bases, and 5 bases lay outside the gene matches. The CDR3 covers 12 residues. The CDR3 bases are TGCAGCGGCGGACAGGGATTAGATACGCAGTATTTT. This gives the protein CSGGQGLDTQYF.

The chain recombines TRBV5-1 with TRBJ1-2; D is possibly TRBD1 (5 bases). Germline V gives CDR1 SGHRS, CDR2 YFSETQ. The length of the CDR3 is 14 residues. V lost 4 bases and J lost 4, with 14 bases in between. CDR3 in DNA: TGCGCCAGCAGCGACAGCCAAGTCACCTATGGCTACACCTTC. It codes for CASSDSQVTYGYTF.

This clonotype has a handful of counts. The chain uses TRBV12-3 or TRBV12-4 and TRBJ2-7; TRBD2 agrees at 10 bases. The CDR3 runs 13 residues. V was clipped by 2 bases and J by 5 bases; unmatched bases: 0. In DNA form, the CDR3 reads TGTGCCAGCAGTTTAACTAGCGGGGACGAGCAGTACTTC. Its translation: CASSLTSGDEQYF.

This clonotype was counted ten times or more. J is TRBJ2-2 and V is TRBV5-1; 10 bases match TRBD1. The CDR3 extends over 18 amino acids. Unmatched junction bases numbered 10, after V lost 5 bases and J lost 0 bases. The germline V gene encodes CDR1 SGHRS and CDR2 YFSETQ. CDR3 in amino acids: CASRRNTGTGANTGELFF. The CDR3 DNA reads TGCGCCAGCAGACGGAACACCGGGACAGGGGCGAACACCGGGGAGCTGTTTTTT. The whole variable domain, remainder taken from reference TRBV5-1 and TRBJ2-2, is KAGVTQTPRYLIKTRGQQVTLSCSPISGHRSVSWYQQTPGQGLQFLFEYFSETQRNKGNFPGRFSGRQFSNSRSEMNVSTLELGDSALYLCASRRNTGTGANTGELFFGEGSRLTVL.

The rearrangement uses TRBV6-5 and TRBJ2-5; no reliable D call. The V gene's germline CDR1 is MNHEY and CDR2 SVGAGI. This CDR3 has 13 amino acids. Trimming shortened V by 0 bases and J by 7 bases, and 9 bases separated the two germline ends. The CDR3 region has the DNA TGTGCCAGCAGTTACTCGGCCAGCGTGACCCAGTACTTC. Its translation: CASSYSASVTQYF.

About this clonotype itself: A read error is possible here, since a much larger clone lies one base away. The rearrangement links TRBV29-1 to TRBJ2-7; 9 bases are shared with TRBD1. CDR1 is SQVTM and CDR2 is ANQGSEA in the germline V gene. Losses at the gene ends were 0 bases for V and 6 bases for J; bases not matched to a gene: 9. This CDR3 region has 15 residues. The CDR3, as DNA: TGCAGCGTTGAAGATCCGACAGGGGGAGTGAGCGAGCAGTACTTC. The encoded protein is CSVEDPTGGVSEQYF.

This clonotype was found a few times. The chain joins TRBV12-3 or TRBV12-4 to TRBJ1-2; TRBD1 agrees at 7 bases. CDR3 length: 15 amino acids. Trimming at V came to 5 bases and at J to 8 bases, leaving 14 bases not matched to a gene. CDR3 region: CASSTSNRGTGGYTF. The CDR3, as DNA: TGTGCCAGCAGTACCTCGAACAGGGGAACGGGAGGCTACACCTTC.

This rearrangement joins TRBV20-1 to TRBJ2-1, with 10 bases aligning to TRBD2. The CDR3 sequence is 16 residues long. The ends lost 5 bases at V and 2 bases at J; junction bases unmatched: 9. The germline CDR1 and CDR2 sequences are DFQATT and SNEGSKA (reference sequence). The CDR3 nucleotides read TGCAGTGCTGATCGAACTAGCGGGATTCCCTACAATGAGCAGTTCTTC. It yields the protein CSADRTSGIPYNEQFF.

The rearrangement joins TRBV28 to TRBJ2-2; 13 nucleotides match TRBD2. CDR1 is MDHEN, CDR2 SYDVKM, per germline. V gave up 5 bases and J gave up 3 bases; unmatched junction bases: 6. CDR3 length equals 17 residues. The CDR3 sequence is CASSRLAGGLHTGELFF. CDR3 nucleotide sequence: TGTGCCAGCAGTCGACTAGCGGGGGGTTTGCACACCGGGGAGCTGTTTTTT. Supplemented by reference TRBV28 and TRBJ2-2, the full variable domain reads DVKVTQSSRYLVKRTGEKVFLECVQDMDHENMFWYRQDPGLGLRLIYFSYDVKMKEKGDIPEGYSVSREKKERFSLILESASTNQTSMYLCASSRLAGGLHTGELFFGEGSRLTVL.

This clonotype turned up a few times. The CDR3 DNA follows: TGTGCCAGCAGCCAAGACTCGCCGGGGGAGCAGTTCTTC. Translating gives CASSQDSPGEQFF. The chain couples TRBV12-3 or TRBV12-4 to TRBJ2-1; possibly TRBD2 for D (5 bases). The CDR3 is 13 residues long. V lost 6 bases to trimming and J lost 10 bases, with 16 bases between them.

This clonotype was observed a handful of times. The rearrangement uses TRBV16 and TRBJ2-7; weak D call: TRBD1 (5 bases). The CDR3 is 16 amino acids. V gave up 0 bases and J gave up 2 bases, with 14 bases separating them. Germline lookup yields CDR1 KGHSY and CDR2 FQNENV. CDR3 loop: CASSQSQGGSPYEQYF. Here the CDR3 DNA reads TGTGCCAGCAGCCAATCCCAGGGCGGTTCACCCTACGAGCAGTACTTC.

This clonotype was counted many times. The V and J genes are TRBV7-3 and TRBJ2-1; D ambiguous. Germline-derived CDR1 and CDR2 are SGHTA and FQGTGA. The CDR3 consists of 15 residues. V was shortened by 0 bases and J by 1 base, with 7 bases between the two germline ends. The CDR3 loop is CASSLTYGSYNEQFF. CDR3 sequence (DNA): TGTGCCAGCAGCTTAACATACGGTTCCTACAATGAGCAGTTCTTC.

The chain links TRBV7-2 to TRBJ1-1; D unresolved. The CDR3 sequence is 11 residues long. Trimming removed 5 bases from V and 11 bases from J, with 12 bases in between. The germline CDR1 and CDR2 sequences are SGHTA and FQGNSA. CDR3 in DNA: TGTGCCAGCAGCGTTACAGAGAGGGCTTTCTTT. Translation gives CASSVTERAFF.

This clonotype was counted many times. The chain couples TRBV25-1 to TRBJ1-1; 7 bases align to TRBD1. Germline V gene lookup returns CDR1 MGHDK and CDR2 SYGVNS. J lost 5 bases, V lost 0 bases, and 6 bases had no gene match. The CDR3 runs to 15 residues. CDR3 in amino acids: CASSEYFAGGTEAFF. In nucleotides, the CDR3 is TGTGCCAGCAGTGAATATTTCGCAGGGGGGACTGAAGCTTTCTTT.

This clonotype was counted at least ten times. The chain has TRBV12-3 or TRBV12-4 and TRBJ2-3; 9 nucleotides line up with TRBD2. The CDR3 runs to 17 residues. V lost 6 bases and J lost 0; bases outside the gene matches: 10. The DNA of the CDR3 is TGTGCCAGCAGCCCCAGGACTAGCGCGACTAGCACAGATACGCAGTATTTT. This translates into CASSPRTSATSTDTQYF.

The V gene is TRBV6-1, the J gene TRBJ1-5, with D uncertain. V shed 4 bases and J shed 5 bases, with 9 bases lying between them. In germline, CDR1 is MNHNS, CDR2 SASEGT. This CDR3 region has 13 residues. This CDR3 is CASSGTADQPQHF. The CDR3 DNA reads TGTGCCAGCAGTGGGACGGCCGATCAGCCCCAGCATTTT.

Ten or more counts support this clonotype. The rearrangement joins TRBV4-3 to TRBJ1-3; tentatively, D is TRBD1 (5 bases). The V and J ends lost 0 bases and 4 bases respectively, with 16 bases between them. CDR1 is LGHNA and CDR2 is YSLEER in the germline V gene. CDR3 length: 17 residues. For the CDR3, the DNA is TGCGCCAGCAGCCAAGATTCCAGGGCAGGTTCGGGAAACACCATATATTTT. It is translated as CASSQDSRAGSGNTIYF.

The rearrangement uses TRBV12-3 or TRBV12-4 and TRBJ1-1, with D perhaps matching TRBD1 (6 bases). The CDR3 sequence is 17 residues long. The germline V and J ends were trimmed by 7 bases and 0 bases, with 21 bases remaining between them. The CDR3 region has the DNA TGTGCCAGCACCAGGGACATCCAGGCGCGGTTGAACACTGAAGCTTTCTTT. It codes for CASTRDIQARLNTEAFF.

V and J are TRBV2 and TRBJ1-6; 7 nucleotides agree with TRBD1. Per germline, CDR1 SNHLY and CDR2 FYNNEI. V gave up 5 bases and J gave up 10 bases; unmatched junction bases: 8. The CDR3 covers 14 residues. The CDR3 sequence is CASSFDRVDSPLHF. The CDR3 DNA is TGTGCCAGCAGTTTTGACAGGGTGGACTCACCCCTCCACTTT. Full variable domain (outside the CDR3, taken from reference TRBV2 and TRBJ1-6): EPEVTQTPSHQVTQMGQEVILRCVPISNHLYFYWYRQILGQKVEFLVSFYNNEISEKSEIFDDQFSVERPDGSNFTLKIRSTKLEDSAMYFCASSFDRVDSPLHFGNGTRLTVT.

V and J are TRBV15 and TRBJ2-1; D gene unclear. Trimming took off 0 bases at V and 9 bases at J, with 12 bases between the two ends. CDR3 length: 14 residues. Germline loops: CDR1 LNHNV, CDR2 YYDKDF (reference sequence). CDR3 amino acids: CATSRENPGSEQFF. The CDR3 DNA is TGTGCCACCAGCAGAGAAAACCCAGGCAGTGAGCAGTTCTTC.

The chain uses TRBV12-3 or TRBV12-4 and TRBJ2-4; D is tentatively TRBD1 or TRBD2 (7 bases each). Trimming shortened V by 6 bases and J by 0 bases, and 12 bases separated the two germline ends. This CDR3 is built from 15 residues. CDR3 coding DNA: TGTGCCAGCAGGGGAGGGGGCCTAGCCAAAAACATTCAGTACTTC. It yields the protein CASRGGGLAKNIQYF.